The 14 T cell receptor beta chains below were found in one sample sequenced in a study of identical twins. TCRdb recomputed calls from the 5' RACE reads with MiXCR, one row per CDR3 protein. Of 700,000 or so distinct CDR3 sequences listed, approximately 22% are singletons. The same data also contributed to another study, on T cells expressing NK-cell markers.

Sequencing used PBMCs. The receptors stem from a woman aged 18-30 years in good health.

CDR3 nucleotide sequence: TGTGCCACCAGCAGAGGGTCCTCTGGGTACCAAGAGACCCAGTACTTC. Translated: CATSRGSSGYQETQYF. The chain has TRBV15 and TRBJ2-5; D is uncertain. Germline-derived CDR1 and CDR2 are LNHNV and YYDKDF (reference sequence). The CDR3 is 16 residues long. Trimming removed 1 base from V and 0 bases from J, with 12 bases in between.

This clonotype was seen many times. The chain is built from TRBV6-1 and TRBJ2-1, with 7 bases lining up with TRBD2. Germline CDR1 is MNHNS and CDR2 is SASEGT. V shed 7 bases and J 0 bases; nucleotides not matched to a gene: 6. The CDR3 is 15 amino acids. DNA for the CDR3: TGTGCCAGCACCCCGGGGGGTAGCTCCTACAATGAGCAGTTCTTC. Translating it yields CASTPGGSSYNEQFF.

This clonotype was observed at least ten times. This chain joins TRBV10-3 and TRBJ1-1; D is undetermined. V lost 0 bases to trimming and J lost 4 bases, with 9 bases between them. The CDR3 extends over 14 amino acids. Looked up from germline, CDR1 is ENHRY and CDR2 is SYGVKD. Here the CDR3 DNA reads TGTGCCATCAGTGAGTCAGAGACGAGCACTGAAGCTTTCTTT. Its protein product is CAISESETSTEAFF.

This sequence joins TRBV12-3 or TRBV12-4 and TRBJ1-1; D is unresolved. V lost 6 bases to trimming and J lost 2 bases, with 10 bases between them. The CDR3 contains 13 residues. Here the CDR3 reads CASSDGYNTEAFF. The CDR3 coding sequence is TGTGCCAGCAGCGACGGATACAACACTGAAGCTTTCTTT.

This clonotype was detected only a few times. The gene calls are TRBV29-1 and TRBJ1-1; D remains unclear. Germline V lookup: CDR1 SQVTM, CDR2 ANQGSEA. This CDR3 region has 13 residues. The V end lost 2 bases, the J end lost 4 bases, and 11 bases lay between the germline ends. CDR3 sequence (DNA): TGCAGCGTTGAATCGGCAGGTGGCACTGAAGCTTTCTTT. Amino acid sequence: CSVESAGGTEAFF.

This clonotype was counted only a few times. The V gene is TRBV20-1, the J gene TRBJ2-1; D call uncertain. V lost 4 bases and J 9 bases, leaving 13 bases between the germline ends. The CDR3 has 12 amino acids. Germline loops: CDR1 DFQATT, CDR2 SNEGSKA (reference sequence). CDR3 sequence reads: CSATSFRTEQFF. The CDR3 DNA reads as TGCAGTGCTACCTCGTTCCGCACTGAGCAGTTCTTC.

The V call is TRBV6-2 or TRBV6-3, the J call TRBJ2-2; 8 positions match TRBD2. The CDR3 extends over 15 amino acids. Germline V gene sequence: CDR1 MNHEY, CDR2 SVGEGT. V gave up 6 bases and J gave up 5 bases; unmatched junction bases: 8. CDR3 DNA sequence: TGTGCCAGCAGAGCCGGGGGGGCTCGGACCGGGGAGCTGTTTTTT. It is translated as CASRAGGARTGELFF.

This chain links TRBV3-1 with TRBJ1-1, with D hard to call. Deletions cut 7 bases from V and 7 bases from J, with 10 bases between. CDR3 size: 11 residues. Germline-derived CDR1 and CDR2 are LGHDT and YNNKEL (reference sequence). The CDR3 loop is CASTHSGEAFF. The CDR3 DNA reads as TGTGCCAGCACCCACAGCGGTGAAGCTTTCTTT.

This clonotype came up a few times. CDR3 region: CASSYAHTGETQYF. The CDR3 DNA follows: TGTGCCAGCAGTTACGCGCACACTGGAGAGACCCAGTACTTC. The chain couples TRBV6-5 to TRBJ2-5; D call uncertain. Trimming pared 2 bases from V and 4 bases from J, leaving 11 bases between. This CDR3 contains 14 residues. Germline-derived CDR1 and CDR2 are MNHEY and SVGAGI.

The chain employs TRBV5-1 and TRBJ2-3; D not resolved. Per germline, CDR1 SGHRS and CDR2 YFSETQ. Trimming took off 6 bases at V and 0 bases at J, with 11 bases between the two ends. The CDR3 consists of 14 residues. Here the CDR3 DNA reads TGCGCCAGCACTGCTACAAGAAGCACAGATACGCAGTATTTT. Translated, it gives CASTATRSTDTQYF.

For this clonotype: Since a much larger clone is just one base distant, this may be a read error. This chain joins TRBV6-2 or TRBV6-3 and TRBJ2-1, with D possibly matching TRBD1 (6 bases). Germline V gene sequence: CDR1 MNHEY, CDR2 SVGEGT. This CDR3 comprises 13 residues. Trimming removed 4 bases from V and 2 bases from J, with 6 bases in between. CDR3 nucleotides: TGTGCCAGCAGTTGGGACACCTACAATGAGCAGTTCTTC. This translates into CASSWDTYNEQFF.

This clonotype came up many times. V usage is TRBV2 and J usage is TRBJ1-1; D remains ambiguous. This CDR3 region has 13 residues. The germline V gene has CDR1 SNHLY and CDR2 FYNNEI. The V and J ends lost 10 bases and 0 bases respectively, with 12 bases between them. Written as DNA, the CDR3 is TGTGCCATCCCGAAGGGAATGAACACTGAAGCTTTCTTT. It is translated as CAIPKGMNTEAFF.

The rearrangement links TRBV29-1 to TRBJ2-5; 7 nucleotides align to TRBD2. After removal of 4 bases from V and 5 bases from J, the junction contained 7 bases not matched to a gene. The CDR3 has 13 residues. CDR1 is SQVTM, CDR2 ANQGSEA, per germline. The DNA of the CDR3 is TGCAGCGTTGTGCTGGCGGGAGCCGAGACCCAGTACTTC. As protein: CSVVLAGAETQYF.

This clonotype was recorded a few times. This rearrangement joins TRBV12-3 or TRBV12-4 to TRBJ2-1; TRBD1 matches at 9 bases. This CDR3 comprises 12 residues. Trimming took 5 bases from V and 15 from J; bases not matched to a gene: 8. Here the CDR3 reads CASSPRQGVRFF. DNA of the CDR3: TGTGCCAGCAGTCCCAGACAGGGGGTACGGTTCTTC.